Below are 28 T cell receptor beta chains sequenced from a single sample in a study of shared clonotypes between healthy human individuals. Some clones are missing from TCRdb's copy, which holds only in-frame ones; the method was immunoSEQ multiplex PCR. The data show about 230,000 clones, just over 65% seen once. The sample was memory CD4+ T cells sorted from blood. Noted subset: CD45RA-negative fraction. These receptor sequences come from a man aged 25-45 years in good health.

This chain connects TRBV6-1 to TRBJ2-3; D possibly corresponds to TRBD1 (5 bases). CDR1 MNHNS and CDR2 SASEGT come from the germline V gene. This CDR3 has 16 residues. Trimming removed 2 bases from V and 5 bases from J, with 17 bases in between. DNA for the CDR3: TGTGCCAGCAGTGAAACCCGCCAGGGAATCATAGATACGCAGTATTTT. Its translation is CASSETRQGIIDTQYF.

The V call is TRBV5-1, the J call TRBJ1-2, with no clear D. Germline assignment: CDR1 SGHRS and CDR2 YFSETQ. This CDR3 is built from 14 residues. V was shortened by 0 bases and J by 6 bases, with 12 bases between the two germline ends. The CDR3 here is CASSLGGMQDGYTF. CDR3 nucleotide sequence: TGCGCCAGCAGCTTGGGGGGAATGCAGGATGGCTACACCTTC.

In its sample, this clone was seen a few times. The chain uses TRBV5-4 and TRBJ2-7, with TRBD2 matching over 7 bases. The CDR3 extends over 14 amino acids. CDR1 is SGHNT, CDR2 YYREEE, per germline (reference sequence). The V gene end was trimmed by 2 bases and the J gene end by 4 bases; junction bases not matched to a gene: 6. CDR3 sequence reads: CASSFKRGGYEQYF. The CDR3 DNA sequence: TGTGCCAGCAGCTTCAAGCGGGGTGGGTACGAGCAGTACTTC.

V and J are TRBV14 and TRBJ2-1, with 7 bases lining up with TRBD2. CDR1 is SGHDN, CDR2 FVKESK, per germline. V gave up 3 bases and J gave up 12 bases; unmatched junction bases: 5. The CDR3 consists of 12 residues. CDR3 in amino acids: CASSQPGLPQFF. The CDR3 nucleotides read TGTGCCAGCAGCCAGCCGGGACTACCGCAGTTCTTC.

The chain employs TRBV5-1 and TRBJ2-1; no definite D call. The ends were cut back, 2 bases at V and 8 bases at J, with 8 bases in the middle. Germline V lookup: CDR1 SGHRS, CDR2 YFSETQ. This CDR3 has 12 amino acids. The CDR3 protein is CASSFRLDEQFF. CDR3 DNA sequence: TGCGCCAGCAGCTTCAGGTTGGATGAGCAGTTCTTC.

The rearrangement joins TRBV5-3 to TRBJ2-2; D is ambiguous. TRBV5-3 is an ORF, and what it does is uncertain. V dropped 0 bases and J dropped 6 bases, with 12 bases sitting between them. This CDR3 region has 15 residues. The chain's CDR3 is CARSLALVYPGELFF. The CDR3 region has the DNA TGTGCCAGAAGCTTGGCTCTAGTGTATCCCGGGGAGCTGTTTTTT.

The chain uses TRBV30 and TRBJ2-3; D is unresolved. Trimming took 5 bases from V and 5 from J, leaving 11 bases between them. CDR1 and CDR2 (germline): GTSNPN, SVGIG (reference sequence). This CDR3 is 12 amino acids long. Written as DNA, the CDR3 is TGTGCCTGGTCGAGCATCGGAGATACGCAGTATTTT. As protein: CAWSSIGDTQYF.

The chain couples TRBV11-2 to TRBJ1-1; D is ambiguous. This CDR3 has 13 residues. The V gene's germline CDR1 is SGHAT and CDR2 FQNNGV. The ends were cut back, 3 bases at V and 0 bases at J, with 5 bases in the middle. CDR3 sequence: CASSFEMNTEAFF. CDR3 DNA sequence: TGTGCCAGCAGCTTCGAGATGAACACTGAAGCTTTCTTT.

As concerns this clone: Germline and junction disagree at one end, which may indicate a read error. The gene calls are TRBV29-1 and TRBJ2-7, with 11 bases fitting TRBD2. The germline gives CDR1 SQVTM, CDR2 ANQGSEA. The CDR3 is made up of 13 amino acids. Written as DNA, the CDR3 is TGCAGCGTAGAGGGACTAGCGGACTACGAGCGGTACTTC. It is translated as CSVEGLADYERYF.

This chain joins TRBV9 and TRBJ2-1, with 12 bases identical to TRBD2. The germline CDR1 and CDR2 sequences are SGDLS and YYNGEE. V trimming: 0 bases; J trimming: 6 bases; junction bases outside the gene matches: 4. The CDR3 is 16 amino acids. The CDR3 loop is CASSVGLAGVSNEQFF. The CDR3 coding sequence is TGTGCCAGCAGCGTAGGACTAGCGGGAGTAAGCAATGAGCAGTTCTTC.

V gene TRBV28 combines with J gene TRBJ2-6, with no clear D. V shed 3 bases and J shed 0 bases, with 6 bases lying between them. CDR1 and CDR2 (germline): MDHEN, SYDVKM. CDR3 size: 15 residues. The DNA of the CDR3 is TGTGCCAGCAGTTTTGGCGGCTCTGGGGCCAACGTCCTGACTTTC. It encodes CASSFGGSGANVLTF. Full variable domain (outside the CDR3, taken from reference TRBV28 and TRBJ2-6): DVKVTQSSRYLVKRTGEKVFLECVQDMDHENMFWYRQDPGLGLRLIYFSYDVKMKEKGDIPEGYSVSREKKERFSLILESASTNQTSMYLCASSFGGSGANVLTFGAGSRLTVL.

The CDR3 sequence is CASRATGTGYNEQFF. CDR3 DNA: TGTGCCAGCAGAGCCACCGGGACTGGGTACAATGAGCAGTTCTTC. V and J are TRBV6-6 and TRBJ2-1, with D possibly matching TRBD2 (6 bases). This CDR3 has 15 amino acids. V was cut by 6 bases and J by 4 bases, with 16 bases left in between. Germline loops: CDR1 MNHNY, CDR2 SVGAGI (reference sequence).

The genes are TRBV29-1 and TRBJ1-3; D call uncertain. The CDR3 covers 11 residues. Germline CDR1 is SQVTM and CDR2 is ANQGSEA. V gave up 4 bases and J gave up 4 bases, with 5 bases separating them. The CDR3 protein is CSVAEGNTIYF. CDR3 nucleotides: TGCAGCGTTGCAGAGGGAAACACCATATATTTT.

V usage is TRBV10-3 and J usage is TRBJ2-1; TRBD1 agrees at 10 bases. The V and J ends lost 6 bases and 2 bases, in that order; junction bases with no gene match: 4. This CDR3 is 15 amino acids long. The germline CDR1 and CDR2 sequences are ENHRY and SYGVKD. CDR3 sequence (DNA): TGTGCCATCAGGACCGGACAGGGGGCCTACAATGAGCAGTTCTTC. It translates to CAIRTGQGAYNEQFF.

This sequence joins TRBV5-1 and TRBJ2-1; TRBD1 aligns across 9 bases. CDR1 SGHRS and CDR2 YFSETQ come from the germline V gene. The CDR3 runs 17 residues. V was pared by 5 bases and J by 6 bases, with 15 bases of the junction left unmatched. The CDR3 DNA is TGCGCCAGCAGGAACCTGGGTAGACAGGGGGTACCCAATGAGCAGTTCTTC. The encoded protein is CASRNLGRQGVPNEQFF.

Ten or more counts support this clone. The chain carries TRBV5-6 and TRBJ2-3; D unclear. The CDR3 spans 13 residues. Germline-derived CDR1 and CDR2 are SGHDT and YYEEEE. Trimming cost V 9 bases and J 2 bases, with 13 bases left between them. This CDR3 is CATATRVTDTQYF. The CDR3 region has the DNA TGTGCCACCGCGACTCGAGTCACAGATACGCAGTATTTT. The entire variable domain, with the rest obtained from reference TRBV5-6 and TRBJ2-3, is as follows: DAGVTQSPTHLIKTRGQQVTLRCSPKSGHDTVSWYQQALGQGPQFIFQYYEEEERQRGNFPDRFSGHQFPNYSSELNVNALLLGDSALYLCATATRVTDTQYFGPGTRLTVL.

A few counts support this clone. V is TRBV5-1 and J is TRBJ1-1; tentative D call: TRBD1 (5 bases). Germline values: CDR1 SGHRS, CDR2 YFSETQ. The CDR3 covers 16 residues. V lost 1 base to trimming and J lost 6 bases, with 19 bases between them. The CDR3 spells CASSLWGVSGLAEAFF. The CDR3 nucleotides read TGCGCCAGCAGCTTGTGGGGGGTCTCCGGTTTAGCTGAAGCTTTCTTT.

The chain recombines TRBV2 with TRBJ1-1, with 9 bases lining up with TRBD1. The CDR3 is 14 residues long. Trimming cost V 9 bases and J 1 base; bases outside gene matches: 6. Germline loops: CDR1 SNHLY, CDR2 FYNNEI. The CDR3 DNA follows: TGTGCCAGTAAGGACAGGGGTTGGAACACTGAAGCTTTCTTT. Translating it yields CASKDRGWNTEAFF.

A single count supports this clone. This chain connects TRBV7-2 to TRBJ2-2; no firm D call. The length of the CDR3 is 15 residues. V lost 1 base and J lost 0, with 6 bases in between. Germline V gives CDR1 SGHTA, CDR2 FQGNSA. This CDR3 is CASSLVGTNTGELFF. The CDR3 bases are TGTGCCAGCAGCTTAGTGGGAACGAACACCGGGGAGCTGTTTTTT.

The CDR3 DNA reads TGTGCCAGCAGCCCCCAGGCCGGGTTCTCTGGAAACACCATATATTTT. Translated, it gives CASSPQAGFSGNTIYF. The chain couples TRBV7-2 to TRBJ1-3; no clear D gene. Germline CDR1 SGHTA, CDR2 FQGNSA. This CDR3 is 16 amino acids long. Trimming cost V 5 bases and J 0 bases, with 14 bases left between them.

This clone has a handful of counts. The V and J genes are TRBV5-1 and TRBJ2-3; D perhaps matches TRBD2 (6 bases). V lost 2 bases and J lost 0, with 10 bases in between. Per the germline V gene, CDR1 is SGHRS and CDR2 is YFSETQ. The CDR3 totals 15 residues. CDR3 residues: CASSLGGTSTDTQYF. DNA of the CDR3: TGCGCCAGCAGCTTAGGCGGGACCAGCACAGATACGCAGTATTTT.

As concerns this clone: This sample includes further DNA sequences coding for the same CDR3. The rearrangement links TRBV6-5 to TRBJ1-3; D not certain. V lost 0 bases to trimming and J lost 0 bases, with 9 bases between them. CDR1 and CDR2 from the germline V gene are MNHEY and SVGAGI. The CDR3 spans 16 residues. The CDR3 loop reads CASSYSPGSSGNTIYF. As DNA, the CDR3 is TGTGCCAGCAGTTACTCACCCGGCAGCTCTGGAAACACCATATATTTT.

The chain employs TRBV9 and TRBJ2-3, with 14 bases aligning to TRBD2. The CDR3 spans 18 residues. Germline lookup yields CDR1 SGDLS and CDR2 YYNGEE. The J segment lost 3 bases and the V segment lost 2 bases, leaving 8 bases of the junction unmatched. This chain's CDR3 is CASSVEGLAGVRTDTQYF. CDR3 nucleotides: TGTGCCAGCAGCGTGGAGGGACTAGCGGGAGTCAGGACAGATACGCAGTATTTT.

The rearrangement joins TRBV18 to TRBJ1-3; 8 bases are a match to TRBD1. The CDR3 is 15 amino acids. After removal of 3 bases from V and 4 bases from J, the junction contained 5 bases not matched to a gene. CDR1 KGHSH and CDR2 LQKENI come from the germline V gene. The CDR3 bases are TGTGCCAGCTCACCGCAGGGGGCACTCGGAAACACCATATATTTT. Translating gives CASSPQGALGNTIYF.

The CDR3 is CASSLDGRGRNEQFF. The CDR3 DNA is TGCGCCAGCAGCTTGGACGGCAGGGGGCGGAATGAGCAGTTCTTC. This rearrangement joins TRBV5-1 to TRBJ2-1, with 8 bases identical to TRBD1. CDR3 size: 15 residues. V shed 0 bases and J 7 bases; nucleotides not matched to a gene: 6. CDR1 is SGHRS and CDR2 is YFSETQ in the germline V gene.

The V call is TRBV7-2, the J call TRBJ2-2; 10 nucleotides match TRBD1. V gave up 5 bases and J gave up 7 bases; unmatched junction bases: 10. Germline CDR1 is SGHTA and CDR2 is FQGNSA. The CDR3 runs 16 residues. This CDR3 reads CASSASRTGGNGELFF. The CDR3 DNA is TGTGCCAGCAGCGCATCTCGGACAGGGGGGAACGGGGAGCTGTTTTTT.

The V and J genes are TRBV27 and TRBJ2-1; D gene uncertain. CDR3 length equals 14 residues. CDR1 is MNHEY and CDR2 is SMNVEV in the germline V gene (reference sequence). Trimming stripped 0 bases from V and 1 base from J, with 4 bases between. The CDR3 coding sequence is TGTGCCAGCAGTTTATCAGTTTCCTACAATGAGCAGTTCTTC. Amino acid sequence: CASSLSVSYNEQFF.

The gene calls are TRBV18 and TRBJ1-1, with TRBD1 as a possible D gene (6 bases). Trimming stripped 3 bases from V and 1 base from J, with 15 bases between. The CDR3 spans 16 residues. CDR1 and CDR2 (germline): KGHSH, LQKENI. CDR3 residues: CASSPTGIRGNTEAFF. DNA for the CDR3: TGTGCCAGCTCACCCACAGGGATAAGGGGGAACACTGAAGCTTTCTTT.